This T cell receptor (beta chain) was observed in a study of T cells after somatic rescue of genetic block. Germline V gene sequence: CDR1 MNHNY, CDR2 SVGAGI (reference sequence). Between the trimmed V and J ends, which lost 6 bases and 5 bases, there was a span of 7 bases. The CDR3 totals 11 residues. Assay: immunoSEQ multiplex PCR; the TCRdb copy retains only in-frame clones and omits some. The sample gives fewer than 150,000 clones, 90% to 95% of which show up once; more than 1.4% is in the top ten. This clone appeared a few times. The material sequenced was peripheral blood mononuclear cells (PBMCs). The receptor was isolated from a woman aged 18 to 35. This chain links TRBV6-6 with TRBJ1-1, with unresolved D. As DNA, the CDR3 is TGTGCCAGCAGCGAGCGGACTGAAGCTTTCTTT. Its translation is CASSERTEAFF.